Sequencing of this T cell receptor beta chain was carried out in a study of blood T cells in healthy people across ages. The study's findings and limits: Using unsorted PBMCs precluded a conclusive naive versus antigen-experienced comparison.

Details on this clonotype: Its antigen is undetermined.

A J-beta primer mix and a sample-barcoded 5' primer were used in a second PCR of about 6 to 12 cycles. TCRdb recomputed calls from the 5' RACE reads with MiXCR, one row per CDR3 protein. This sample carries about 1.5 million distinct CDR3 sequences, 35% to 45% of them seen once, and the ten largest clones take under 5%. The CDR3 sequence is 15 residues long. The TCR originated in a woman aged 18-30 years in good health. The chain has TRBV21-1 and TRBJ2-3; no DNA check was done on the table's D call, TRBD1. TRBV21-1 is a recognized pseudogene. Sequenced sample: blood. The CDR3 region has the DNA TGTGCCAGCAGAGACCCCGGGACAGACACAGATACGCAGTATTTT. Residues: CASRDPGTDTDTQYF.